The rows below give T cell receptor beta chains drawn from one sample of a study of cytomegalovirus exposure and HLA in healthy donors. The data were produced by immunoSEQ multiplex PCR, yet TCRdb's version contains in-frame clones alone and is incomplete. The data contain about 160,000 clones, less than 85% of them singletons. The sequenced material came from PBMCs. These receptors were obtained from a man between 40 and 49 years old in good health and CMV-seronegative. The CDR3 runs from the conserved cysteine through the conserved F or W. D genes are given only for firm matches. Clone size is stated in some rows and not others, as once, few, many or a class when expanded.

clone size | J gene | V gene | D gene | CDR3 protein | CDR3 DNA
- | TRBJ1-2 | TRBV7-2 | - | CASSVGGGNYGYTF | TGTGCCAGCAGCGTAGGGGGGGGGAACTATGGCTACACCTTC
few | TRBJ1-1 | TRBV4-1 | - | CASSRSEGTNAEAFF | TGCGCCAGCAGCCGTTCGGAGGGAACGAACGCTGAAGCTTTCTTT
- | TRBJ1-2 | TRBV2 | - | CASSGQTMNYGYTF | TGTGCCAGCAGCGGACAGACGATGAACTATGGCTACACCTTC
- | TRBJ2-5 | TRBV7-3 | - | CANKVHYETQYF | TGTGCCAACAAAGTCCACTACGAGACCCAGTACTTC
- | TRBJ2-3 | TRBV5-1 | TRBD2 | CASTATSGGSDTQYF | TGCGCCAGCACTGCTACTAGCGGGGGTTCAGATACGCAGTATTTT
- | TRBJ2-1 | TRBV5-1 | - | CASSFPGSSPSYNEQFF | TGCGCCAGCAGCTTCCCCGGGAGTTCTCCCTCCTACAATGAGCAGTTCTTC
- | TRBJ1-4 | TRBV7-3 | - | CASSTSDGGKLFF | TGTGCCAGCAGCACCTCGGACGGGGGAAAACTGTTTTTT
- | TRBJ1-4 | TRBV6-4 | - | CASKRTVGRDEKLFF | TGTGCCAGTAAAAGGACAGTAGGGCGGGATGAAAAACTGTTTTTT
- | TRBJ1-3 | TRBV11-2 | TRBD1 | CASSFLSGQGAFDTIYF | TGTGCCAGCAGCTTCCTCTCGGGACAGGGGGCTTTTGACACCATATATTTT
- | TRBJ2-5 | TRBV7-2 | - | CASSLVGGHEAQYF | TGTGCCAGCAGCTTAGTTGGCGGGCATGAGGCCCAGTACTTC
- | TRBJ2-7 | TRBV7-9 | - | CASSLGAPGYEQYF | TGTGCCAGCAGCTTAGGAGCCCCTGGCTACGAGCAGTACTTC
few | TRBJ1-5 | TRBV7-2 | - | CASSRRAGDQGPQHF | TGTGCCAGCAGCCGACGGGCAGGGGACCAGGGGCCCCAGCATTTT
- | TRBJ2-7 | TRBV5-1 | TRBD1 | CASSKSGTGAYEQYF | TGCGCCAGCAGTAAATCCGGGACAGGGGCCTACGAGCAGTACTTC
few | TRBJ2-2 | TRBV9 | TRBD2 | CASRASGGPLTGELFF | TGTGCCAGCAGGGCTAGCGGGGGTCCCCTCACCGGGGAGCTGTTTTTT
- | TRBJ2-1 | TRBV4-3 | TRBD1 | CASSQGQGWNEQFF | TGCGCCAGCAGCCAAGGACAGGGATGGAATGAGCAGTTCTTC
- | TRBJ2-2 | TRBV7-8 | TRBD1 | CASSQGTGESGELFF | TGTGCCAGCAGCCAAGGGACAGGGGAATCCGGGGAGCTGTTTTTT
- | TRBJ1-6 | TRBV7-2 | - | CASRYSPTADNSPLHF | TGTGCCAGCCGCTATTCCCCGACAGCCGATAATTCACCCCTCCACTTT
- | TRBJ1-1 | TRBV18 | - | CASSPGLNTEAFF | TGTGCCAGCTCACCAGGGCTGAACACTGAAGCTTTCTTT
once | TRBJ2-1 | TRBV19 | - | CASSTQNHEQFF | TGTGCCAGTAGTACACAGAACCATGAGCAGTTCTTC
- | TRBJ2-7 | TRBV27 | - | CASSRQTGSFTYEQYF | TGTGCCAGCAGTAGACAGACAGGCTCGTTTACCTACGAGCAGTACTTC
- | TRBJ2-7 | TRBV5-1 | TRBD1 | CASRLDRASSYEQYF | TGCGCCAGCAGATTGGACAGGGCGAGCTCCTACGAGCAGTACTTC
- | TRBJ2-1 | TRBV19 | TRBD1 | CASSIGTGLDEQFF | TGTGCCAGTAGTATAGGGACAGGGTTGGATGAGCAGTTCTTC
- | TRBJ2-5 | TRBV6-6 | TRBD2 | CASSYFGGGVQETQYF | TGTGCCAGCAGTTACTTCGGCGGGGGGGTTCAAGAGACCCAGTACTTC